This T cell receptor beta chain was sequenced in a study of T cells in Graves' hyperthyroidism and ophthalmopathy. Using RNA transcripts as the source, TCR beta CDR3 regions were amplified. When the TCR CDR3 underwent first-round RT-PCR, the HTBI primer set was used. TCRdb analysed the multiplex PCR reads with MiXCR anew, one entry per CDR3 protein. Among around 370,000 distinct CDR3 sequences listed, approximately 17% were seen once. The CDR3 covers 15 residues. The V gene's germline CDR1 is KGHSH and CDR2 LQKENI. V trimming: 5 bases; J trimming: 6 bases; junction bases outside the gene matches: 10. A note on this clonotype: A clone one base away is much larger, so this may be a read error.

This clonotype originated in a man in his late teens or twenties with Graves' ophthalmopathy. J is TRBJ1-1 and V is TRBV18, with 9 bases identical to TRBD1. Sample: blood. As DNA, the CDR3 is TGTGCCAGCTCAGCGGTCCGCGACAGGGGGGCTGAAGCTTTCTTT. This encodes CASSAVRDRGAEAFF.